The clone carrying this T cell receptor (beta chain) appeared many times. Its matching antigen is unknown. V trimming: 3 bases; J trimming: 3 bases; junction bases outside the gene matches: 10. CDR3 length: 18 residues. Germline V gene data show CDR1 as LNHNV and CDR2 as YYDKDF (reference sequence). The sample is drawn from a study of response to subunit inactivated influenza vaccine. Study conclusions and caveats: Each seasonal flu vaccination may recruit only limited new T cells, authors suggested.

Using its own MiXCR run on the RT-PCR reads, TCRdb lists one record per CDR3 protein. Here the sample spans around 520,000 distinct CDR3 sequences, about 12% being singletons. This chain links TRBV15 with TRBJ2-1; TRBD2 agrees at 11 bases. This TCR derives from a man aged 45-60 years who received an inactivated influenza vaccine. Material: PBMCs from blood, obtained on the day of vaccination. CDR3 residues: CATSRTHSGRAFYNEQFF. As DNA, the CDR3 is TGTGCCACCAGCAGGACTCATAGCGGGAGGGCCTTCTACAATGAGCAGTTCTTC.